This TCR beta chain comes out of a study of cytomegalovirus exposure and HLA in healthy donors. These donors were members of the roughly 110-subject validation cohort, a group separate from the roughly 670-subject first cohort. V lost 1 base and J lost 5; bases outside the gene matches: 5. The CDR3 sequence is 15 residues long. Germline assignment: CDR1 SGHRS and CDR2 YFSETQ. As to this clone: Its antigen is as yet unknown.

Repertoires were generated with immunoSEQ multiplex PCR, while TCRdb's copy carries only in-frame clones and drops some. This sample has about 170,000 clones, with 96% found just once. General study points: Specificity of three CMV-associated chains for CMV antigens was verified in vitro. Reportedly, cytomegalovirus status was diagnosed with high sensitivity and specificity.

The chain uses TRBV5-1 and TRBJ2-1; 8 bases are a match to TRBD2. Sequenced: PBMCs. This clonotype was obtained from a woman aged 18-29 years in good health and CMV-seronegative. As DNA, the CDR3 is TGCGCCAGCAGCTTGACGGCGGGGGGTCACAATGAGCAGTTCTTC. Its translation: CASSLTAGGHNEQFF.